This passage covers 4 T cell receptor beta chains from one sample sequenced in a study of blood T cell repertoires in COVID-19. Profiling relied on immunoSEQ multiplex PCR, and the TCRdb table lists in-frame clones only, not all of them. The sample comprises 90,000 to 100,000 clones, over 70% of which are singletons, and approximately 25% rests with the top ten. The sequenced sample consisted of peripheral blood. The receptors come from a man between 65 and 79 years old with acute or convalescent COVID-19.

The V gene is TRBV21-1, the J gene TRBJ1-5. TRBV21-1 is a pseudogene segment. This CDR3 contains 12 residues. CDR3 in amino acids: CASAYLYQPQHF. CDR3 DNA: TGTGCCAGCGCCTACCTATATCAGCCCCAGCATTTT.

The rearrangement joins TRBV7-2 to TRBJ2-6; D remains ambiguous. CDR3 length: 14 residues. CDR1 is SGHTA and CDR2 is FQGNSA in the germline V gene. The V and J ends lost 1 base and 5 bases respectively, with 6 bases between them. The CDR3 spells CASSLVSWANVLTF. CDR3 nucleotides: TGTGCCAGCAGCTTAGTAAGCTGGGCCAACGTCCTGACTTTC.

The rearrangement joins TRBV5-1 to TRBJ2-1, with a weak D call TRBD1 (5 bases). CDR1 and CDR2 from the germline V gene are SGHRS and YFSETQ. V was clipped by 2 bases and J by 7 bases, with 16 bases between them. This CDR3 is built from 15 residues. DNA for the CDR3: TGCGCCAGCAGCTTACTAACAGGCTTCGGGAATGAGCAGTTCTTC. Translating gives CASSLLTGFGNEQFF.

The J gene is TRBJ1-3, the V gene TRBV11-2; D is unresolved. Trimming took 7 bases from V and 7 from J, leaving 11 bases between them. The V gene's germline CDR1 is SGHAT and CDR2 FQNNGV. This CDR3 has 12 amino acids. The CDR3: CASTINRNTIYF. Written as DNA, the CDR3 is TGTGCCAGCACCATAAACCGGAACACCATATATTTT.